Presented here are 10 T cell receptor beta chains from one specimen sequenced in a study of identical twins. Each CDR3 protein gets one entry after TCRdb re-called the 5' RACE reads with MiXCR. Of 640,000 or so distinct CDR3 sequences in the sample, around 5.7% were seen once. The sequenced material came from naive T cells sorted from blood. The receptor set was obtained from a man aged 18 to 29 in good health.

This clonotype has a handful of counts. This sequence joins TRBV6-2 or TRBV6-3 and TRBJ1-1, with 7 bases lining up with TRBD1. J was trimmed by 1 base and V by 6 bases; bases with no gene match: 2. Germline-derived CDR1 and CDR2 are MNHEY and SVGEGT. This CDR3 has 13 amino acids. CDR3 in amino acids: CASRRDRNTEAFF. As DNA, the CDR3 is TGTGCCAGCAGAAGGGACAGGAACACTGAAGCTTTCTTT.

The V gene is TRBV18, the J gene TRBJ2-7; D is unclear. The V end lost 2 bases, the J end lost 2 bases, and 10 bases lay between the germline ends. CDR1 and CDR2 (germline): KGHSH, LQKENI. CDR3 length equals 14 residues. The CDR3 DNA is TGTGCCAGCTCACCAGAGCCAGGAGCCTACGAGCAGTACGTC. Its translation: CASSPEPGAYEQYV.

This clonotype was counted only a few times. The gene calls are TRBV7-9 and TRBJ2-3, with D possibly being TRBD1 (5 bases). CDR1 SEHNR and CDR2 FQNEAQ come from the germline V gene (reference sequence). The CDR3 has 15 amino acids. CDR3 sequence: CASPGPVVGTDTQYF. The CDR3 coding sequence is TGTGCTAGCCCAGGGCCCGTTGTGGGCACAGATACGCAGTATTTT.

The chain carries TRBV29-1 and TRBJ2-7, with 8 bases aligning to TRBD1. The V segment lost 7 bases and the J segment 4 bases; nucleotides outside the gene matches: 6. CDR3 length: 12 amino acids. The germline V gene encodes CDR1 SQVTM and CDR2 ANQGSEA. The CDR3 region is CSASTGGYEQYV. DNA for the CDR3: TGCAGCGCGTCCACAGGGGGTTACGAGCAGTACGTC.

This chain links TRBV7-9 with TRBJ2-3; D may be TRBD1 or TRBD2 (5 bases each). This CDR3 is 12 amino acids long. Germline loops: CDR1 SEHNR, CDR2 FQNEAQ (reference sequence). With 7 bases removed from V and 6 bases from J, the gap between germline ends came to 11 bases. The CDR3 here is CASTWGPDTQYF. CDR3 sequence (DNA): TGTGCCAGCACTTGGGGACCCGATACGCAGTATTTT.

There are many counts of this clonotype. The chain recombines TRBV11-2 with TRBJ2-6, with D unresolved. Deletions cut 2 bases from V and 4 bases from J, with 6 bases between. Germline V lookup: CDR1 SGHAT, CDR2 FQNNGV. The CDR3 has 14 residues. CDR3 DNA: TGTGCCAGCAGCTTAATGCCAGGGGCCAACGTCCTGACTTTC. This codes for CASSLMPGANVLTF.

This chain links TRBV20-1 with TRBJ1-1; D gene ambiguous. Germline V gene lookup returns CDR1 DFQATT and CDR2 SNEGSKA (reference sequence). This CDR3 is built from 13 residues. V lost 8 bases, J lost 0 bases, and 13 bases lay in between. Here the CDR3 reads CSPLLGMNTEAFF. CDR3 in DNA: TGCAGTCCCCTCCTCGGCATGAACACTGAAGCTTTCTTT.

The chain uses TRBV7-8 and TRBJ2-7, with 9 bases aligning to TRBD2. Germline trimming cut 3 bases from V and 3 bases from J; bases unmatched to any gene: 6. The length of the CDR3 is 15 residues. Germline V lookup: CDR1 SGHVS, CDR2 FQNEAQ. CDR3 in DNA: TGTGCCAGCAGCTTGCGGGAGGGAATTGTCTACGAGCAGTACTTC. This encodes CASSLREGIVYEQYF. The whole variable domain, remainder taken from reference TRBV7-8 and TRBJ2-7, is GAGVSQSPRYKVAKRGQDVALRCDPISGHVSLFWYQQALGQGPEFLTYFQNEAQLDKSGLPSDRFFAERPEGSVSTLKIQRTQQEDSAVYLCASSLREGIVYEQYFGPGTRLTVT.

This clonotype has just a few counts. This chain links TRBV20-1 with TRBJ2-2; tentatively, D is TRBD1 (6 bases). V lost 4 bases, J lost 0 bases, and 9 bases lay in between. Germline V lookup: CDR1 DFQATT, CDR2 SNEGSKA (reference sequence). CDR3 length: 14 amino acids. The CDR3 nucleotides are TGCAGTGCTAAAAGACAGGCGAACACCGGGGAGCTGTTTTTT. This sequence encodes CSAKRQANTGELFF.

This clonotype came up a few times. The chain links TRBV25-1 to TRBJ1-6; possible D gene TRBD1, 6 bases. V dropped 6 bases and J dropped 6 bases, with 9 bases sitting between them. The CDR3 extends over 13 amino acids. CDR1 and CDR2 (germline): MGHDK, SYGVNS. CDR3: CASRKGGNSPLHF. Written as DNA, the CDR3 is TGTGCCAGCAGGAAGGGGGGTAATTCACCCCTCCACTTT.